This TCR beta chain is drawn from a study of blood T cell repertoires in COVID-19. Study in general: Spain, Italy and the United States supplied samples that represented acute and convalescent COVID-19.

The table came from immunoSEQ multiplex PCR; TCRdb's copy has only in-frame clones and leaves some out. The data contain roughly 250,000 clones, about 91% of them seen just once; the ten biggest clones take up 1.2%. Participants were aged 18 to 89 years from about two dozen US areas. CDR1 is MNHNS and CDR2 is SASEGT in the germline V gene. V shed 2 bases and J 5 bases; nucleotides not matched to a gene: 8. The CDR3 is 17 amino acids. This TCR derives from a human donor in a cohort exposed to, infected with or recovered from COVID-19 (not recorded which). The donor label of this sample is uncertain. The rearrangement joins TRBV6-1 to TRBJ2-3, with 12 bases identical to TRBD1. The sequencing sample was made of PBMCs or T cells enriched from blood (not recorded which). The CDR3 DNA reads TGTGCCAGCAGTGAATCCCCCGGGACAGGGGGCAGAGATACGCAGTATTTT. It yields the protein CASSESPGTGGRDTQYF.